This T cell receptor beta chain stems from a study of CD8 T cells in Susac syndrome. CD8+ and CD4+ T cells circulating in blood were sequenced for TCR beta. The multiple sclerosis controls were treatment-naive patients with relapsing-remitting disease that was stable or active. Reverse transcription used roughly 0.45 to 1 ug RNA and random hexamers. TCRdb independently ran MiXCR on the immunoSEQ multiplex PCR reads; one entry per CDR3 protein. The sample consists of approximately 170,000 distinct CDR3 sequences, roughly 94% of them appearing once. Germline CDR1 SQVTM, CDR2 ANQGSEA. This CDR3 contains 14 residues. The germline V and J ends were trimmed by 4 bases and 6 bases, with 18 bases remaining between them.

The chain carries TRBV29-1 and TRBJ1-2, with D perhaps matching TRBD1 (6 bases). This sequence originates from a human donor with multiple sclerosis. The material sequenced was CD4+ T cells from PBMCs. The CDR3 bases are TGCAGCGTTGCCCTAGGGGGGTCCGGGGATGGCTACACCTTC. Translation gives CSVALGGSGDGYTF.